The subject of this entry is one TCR beta chain. The CDR3 has 17 residues. V was trimmed by 4 bases and J by 0 bases, leaving 16 bases between them. Looked up from germline, CDR1 is MGHRA and CDR2 is YSYEKL. These data come from a study of cytomegalovirus exposure and HLA in healthy donors. The PCR had 60 Vbeta and 13 Jbeta primers. TCRdb keeps only in-frame clones here, not all; method: immunoSEQ multiplex PCR. The data contain about 200,000 clones, roughly 80% of them seen just once; the ten biggest clones take up 3.5% to 4%. The receptor's source is a male donor in good health and CMV-seronegative. The sample comprised PBMCs. This chain joins TRBV4-1 and TRBJ1-3; tentatively, D is TRBD1 (5 bases). CDR3 protein: CASSLFHSGFSGNTIYF. The DNA of the CDR3 is TGCGCCAGCAGCCTTTTCCACTCAGGGTTCTCTGGAAACACCATATATTTT.